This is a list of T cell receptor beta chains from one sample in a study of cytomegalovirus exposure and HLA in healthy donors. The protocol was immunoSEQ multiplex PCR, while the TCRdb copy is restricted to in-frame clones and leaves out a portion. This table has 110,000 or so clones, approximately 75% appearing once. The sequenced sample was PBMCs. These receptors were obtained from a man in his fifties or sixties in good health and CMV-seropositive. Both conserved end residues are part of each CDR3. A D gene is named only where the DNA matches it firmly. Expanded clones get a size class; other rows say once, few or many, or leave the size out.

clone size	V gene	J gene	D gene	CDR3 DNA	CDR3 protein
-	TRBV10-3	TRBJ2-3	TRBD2	TGTGCCATCACTAGCGGCGCCTTAGGCACAGATACGCAGTATTTT	CAITSGALGTDTQYF
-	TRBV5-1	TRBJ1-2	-	TGCGCCAGCAGCTTGGTGGGCAGGCGCCAAAATGGCTACACCTTC	CASSLVGRRQNGYTF
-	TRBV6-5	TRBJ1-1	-	TGTGCCAGCAGGGGGCCGGGACTTGAGAACACTGAAGCTTTCTTT	CASRGPGLENTEAFF
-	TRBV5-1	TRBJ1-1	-	TGCGCCAGCAGCTTAGACATCCGCACTGAAGCTTTCTTT	CASSLDIRTEAFF
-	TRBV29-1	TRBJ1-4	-	TGCAGCGTTCGGCAGGATGCAACTAATGAAAAACTGTTTTTT	CSVRQDATNEKLFF
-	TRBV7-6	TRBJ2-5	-	TGTGCCAGCAGTTTTACGACAGATGAGATCCAGTACTTC	CASSFTTDEIQYF
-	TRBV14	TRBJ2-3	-	TGTGCCAGCAGACCTACAAGGAGTAGCACAGATACGCAGTATTTT	CASRPTRSSTDTQYF
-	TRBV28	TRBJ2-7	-	TGTGCCAGCAGTTCCGGACAGAGGTCCTACGAGCAGTACTTC	CASSSGQRSYEQYF
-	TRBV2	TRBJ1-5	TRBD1	TGTGCCAGCACTCCACAGGGGACGGGGCAGCCCCAGCATTTT	CASTPQGTGQPQHF
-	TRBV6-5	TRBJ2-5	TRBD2	TGTGCCAGCAGTTATAGCGGGGATCCGTCCGGGCAGTACTTC	CASSYSGDPSGQYF
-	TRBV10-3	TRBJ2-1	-	TGTGCCATCAGTGAGTCGATCGGGGGTGAGCAGTTCTTC	CAISESIGGEQFF
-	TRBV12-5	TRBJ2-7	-	TGTGCTAGTGGTCCCGCGGGGCCCTACGAGCAGTACTTC	CASGPAGPYEQYF
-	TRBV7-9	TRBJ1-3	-	TGTGCCAGCAGCCCACCCGCCCGGGGAGAAGGAAACACCATATATTTT	CASSPPARGEGNTIYF
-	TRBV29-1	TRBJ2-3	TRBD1	TGCAGCGTTGAAGTGTGGGGACAGGGGACAGATACGCAGTATTTT	CSVEVWGQGTDTQYF
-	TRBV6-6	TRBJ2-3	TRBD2	TGTGCCAGCAGTTGGGGGAGCGGGACCACAGATACGCAGTATTTT	CASSWGSGTTDTQYF
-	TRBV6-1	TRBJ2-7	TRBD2	TGTGCCAGCATAAAACAATCCGGGGGGGACCACGAGCAGTACTTC	CASIKQSGGDHEQYF
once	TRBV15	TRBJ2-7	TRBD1	TGTGCCACCAGCAGGGACAGGGACTGGAACTTGGAGTACTTC	CATSRDRDWNLEYF
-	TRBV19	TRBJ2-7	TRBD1	TGTGCCAGTAGTAGCGGACAGGGACCCTACGAGCAGTACTTC	CASSSGQGPYEQYF
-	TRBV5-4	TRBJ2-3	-	TGTGCCAGCAGCCCAGGACAGGGACTAGCATTAACAGATACGCAGTATTTT	CASSPGQGLALTDTQYF
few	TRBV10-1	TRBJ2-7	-	TGCGCCAGCAGTGCCGGGGACGGGGGTAACGAGCAGTACTTC	CASSAGDGGNEQYF
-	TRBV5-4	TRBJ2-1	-	TGTGCCAGCAGCTTCTCCCGGGTAGATGAGCAGTTCTTC	CASSFSRVDEQFF
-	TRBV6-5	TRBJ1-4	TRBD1	TGTGCCAGCAGTTCCCAGACAGGGGCGGTACGGGAAAAACTGTTTTTT	CASSSQTGAVREKLFF
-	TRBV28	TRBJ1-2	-	TGTGCCAGCAGTGCCGGCGACGGGGCTAACTATGGCTACACCTTC	CASSAGDGANYGYTF
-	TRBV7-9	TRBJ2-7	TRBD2	TGTGCCAGCGCGAGATCTAGCGGGGCACACTACGAGCAGTACTTC	CASARSSGAHYEQYF
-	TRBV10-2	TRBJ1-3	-	TGCGCCAGCTCCCCTTTGCAGGGCGGAAACACCATATATTTT	CASSPLQGGNTIYF
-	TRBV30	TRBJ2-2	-	TGTGCCTGGAGTCAACTCAGGAGCGCGGGGGCCGAGGGGGAGCTGTTTTTT	CAWSQLRSAGAEGELFF
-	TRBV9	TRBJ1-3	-	TGTGCCAGCAGCGTAGCAGGGGCAGGAAACACCATATATTTT	CASSVAGAGNTIYF
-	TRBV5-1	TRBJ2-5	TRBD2	TGCGCCAGCAGCTTGGAGCCTAGCGGGGACCAAGAGACCCAGTACTTC	CASSLEPSGDQETQYF
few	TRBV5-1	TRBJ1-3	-	TGCGCCAGCAGCTTGACAGGCATCTCTGGAAACACCATATATTTT	CASSLTGISGNTIYF
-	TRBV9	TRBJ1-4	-	TGTGCCAGCAGCGTGGAACCCGGGAGTGAAAAACTGTTTTTT	CASSVEPGSEKLFF
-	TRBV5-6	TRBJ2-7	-	TGTGCCAGCAGATGGGACGGACTACCACAACACGAGCAGTACTTC	CASRWDGLPQHEQYF
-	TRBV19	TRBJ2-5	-	TGTGCCAGTAATCGGGGAGACCGAGAGACCCAGTACTTC	CASNRGDRETQYF
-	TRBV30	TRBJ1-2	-	TGTGCCTGGAGTCTAGGACAGAGCTATGGCTACACCTTC	CAWSLGQSYGYTF
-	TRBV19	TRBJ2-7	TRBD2	TGTGCCAGTAGTATAGAAAGCGGGAGGTCCTACGAGCAGTACTTC	CASSIESGRSYEQYF
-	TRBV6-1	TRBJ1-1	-	TGTGCCGCCCCCGGCCCGGGGGGGAAGGTGACAGAAGCTTTCTTT	CAAPGPGGKVTEAFF
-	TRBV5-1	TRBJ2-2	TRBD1	TGCGCCAGCAGCTGGGGACAGGACATAAACACCGGGGAGCTGTTTTTT	CASSWGQDINTGELFF
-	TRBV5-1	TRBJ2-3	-	TGCGCCAGCAGCTTGGCCGGCGAAAGCGCGCAGTATTTT	CASSLAGESAQYF
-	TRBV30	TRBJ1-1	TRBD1	TGTGCCTTCCACAGGGGAGGAACTGAAGCTTTCTTT	CAFHRGGTEAFF
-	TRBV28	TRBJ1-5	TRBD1	TGTGCCAGCAGTCTGGGGGGACAGGGCCTTAATCAGCCCCAGCATTTT	CASSLGGQGLNQPQHF
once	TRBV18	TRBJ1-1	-	TGTGCCAGTTCCCCGGGACTATTACTTTCTGAAGCTTTCTTT	CASSPGLLLSEAFF
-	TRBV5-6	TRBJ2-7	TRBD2	TGTGCCAGCAGCCGGGGACTAGATGAGAACTACGAGCAGTACTTC	CASSRGLDENYEQYF
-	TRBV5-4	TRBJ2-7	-	TGTGCCAGCAGCGCAGGACATGATTCCGAGCAGTACTTC	CASSAGHDSEQYF
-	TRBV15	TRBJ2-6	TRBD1	TGTGCCACCAGCACAGGGGGAATGGGGGCCAACGTCCTGACTTTC	CATSTGGMGANVLTF